The next 25 T cell receptor beta chains were all read from a single sample in a study of T cells in localized non-small cell lung cancer. The table came from immunoSEQ multiplex PCR; TCRdb's copy has only in-frame clones and leaves some out. The sample includes more than 2,500 clones, around 34% of them seen just once. The specimen comprised normal lung tissue next to the tumor, sampled before any cancer treatment. These receptors were collected from a male donor aged 60 or over with stage I squamous cell lung carcinoma.

In its sample, this clone is large (0.1 to 1%). This CDR3 is CASSRASGAQETQYF. CDR3 bases: TGTGCCAGCAGCCGGGCTAGCGGGGCCCAAGAGACCCAGTACTTC. The chain joins TRBV11-3 to TRBJ2-5; 9 positions agree with TRBD2. This CDR3 is 15 amino acids long. The germline CDR1 and CDR2 sequences are SGHNT and YENEEA. V dropped 5 bases and J dropped 1; count of bases not matched to a gene: 5.

This clone was detected only a few times. This rearrangement joins TRBV6-8 to TRBJ2-2; tentatively, D is TRBD2 (6 bases). Germline CDR1 MNHGY, CDR2 SAAAGT. Trimming removed 2 bases from V and 6 bases from J, with 16 bases in between. This CDR3 region has 16 residues. In DNA, the CDR3 is TGTGCCAGCAGTTACGGATCGGGGGAATTGGCCGGGGAGCTGTTTTTT. Translating gives CASSYGSGELAGELFF.

This clone was detected a few times. The chain has TRBV11-3 and TRBJ1-5; 8 nucleotides agree with TRBD1. The J segment lost 4 bases and the V segment lost 5 bases, leaving 4 bases of the junction unmatched. CDR3 length: 14 residues. In germline, CDR1 is SGHNT, CDR2 YENEEA. DNA for the CDR3: TGTGCCAGCAGCCCGACAGGGGAGAATCAGCCCCAGCATTTT. Translation gives CASSPTGENQPQHF.

This clone was counted at least ten times. The chain couples TRBV11-3 to TRBJ1-6; D perhaps matches TRBD1 (5 bases). There are 15 residues in the CDR3. CDR1 is SGHNT, CDR2 YENEEA, per germline. V was cut by 5 bases and J by 10 bases, with 18 bases left in between. The CDR3 DNA follows: TGTGCCAGCAGCCATACCGGGACCCTCGGCTCACCCCTCCACTTT. Protein sequence: CASSHTGTLGSPLHF.

The V gene is TRBV7-2, the J gene TRBJ2-1; tentative D call: TRBD1 (5 bases). Germline CDR1 SGHTA, CDR2 FQGNSA. CDR3 size: 16 residues. V was pared by 1 base and J by 2 bases, with 12 bases between. DNA of the CDR3: TGTGCCAGCAGCTTAGGAATTCGGACACCCTACAATGAGCAGTTCTTC. This encodes CASSLGIRTPYNEQFF.

This clone is medium-sized (0.01 to 0.1%) by share. The genes are TRBV6-8 and TRBJ1-1; no clear D gene. Trimming pared 5 bases from V and 4 bases from J, leaving 11 bases between. The CDR3 totals 13 residues. Germline CDR1 reads MNHGY; CDR2 reads SAAAGT. CDR3 loop: CASSDGSGTEAFF. CDR3 coding DNA: TGTGCCAGCAGTGATGGCAGCGGCACTGAAGCTTTCTTT.

This clone is large (0.1 to 1%). V and J are TRBV11-3 and TRBJ2-5, with unresolved D. The V gene lost 3 bases and the J gene lost 7 bases, with 18 bases spanning the gap. The V gene's germline CDR1 is SGHNT and CDR2 YENEEA. The CDR3 sequence is 15 residues long. The CDR3 protein is CASSLTSSWRGTQYF. The CDR3 DNA reads TGTGCCAGCAGCTTGACCTCTTCCTGGCGAGGGACCCAGTACTTC.

This clone was counted a few times. The chain joins TRBV19 to TRBJ1-6; D not resolved. V gave up 3 bases and J gave up 7 bases, with 13 bases separating them. Germline V gene lookup returns CDR1 LNHDA and CDR2 SQIVND (reference sequence). This CDR3 region has 15 residues. In nucleotides, the CDR3 is TGTGCCAGTAGTATGCCCCCAGTCGGAAATTCACCCCTCCACTTT. Protein: CASSMPPVGNSPLHF.

This clone was detected a few times. This chain uses TRBV6-8 with TRBJ2-1; TRBD1 agrees at 12 bases. The CDR3 has 16 amino acids. The J segment lost 4 bases and the V segment lost 3 bases, leaving 4 bases of the junction unmatched. Germline-derived CDR1 and CDR2 are MNHGY and SAAAGT. This CDR3 reads CASSYEGQGAYNEQFF. As DNA, the CDR3 is TGTGCCAGCAGTTATGAGGGACAGGGGGCATACAATGAGCAGTTCTTC.

Note on this clone: Relative to the germline gene, one junction end is altered; a read error may explain this. The genes are TRBV18 and TRBJ1-1; D not certain. Germline assignment: CDR1 KGHSH and CDR2 LQKENI. CDR3 length: 13 residues. The CDR3 loop reads CANSPRGGTEAFF. CDR3 DNA: TGTGCCAACTCACCGCGGGGTGGGACTGAAGCTTTCTTT.

In its sample, this clone was seen a few times. The V and J genes are TRBV14 and TRBJ2-1; D is uncertain. V was trimmed by 1 base and J by 0 bases, leaving 16 bases between them. Germline V gene sequence: CDR1 SGHDN, CDR2 FVKESK. The CDR3 is 18 amino acids. CDR3 DNA sequence: TGTGCCAGCAGCCAAGTGTTCGCTGTGTCTCCCTCCTACAATGAGCAGTTCTTC. Its protein is CASSQVFAVSPSYNEQFF.

Comment on this clone: The junction differs from germline at one of its ends, possibly a read error. The rearrangement uses TRBV10-2 and TRBJ1-5, with D possibly TRBD1 on 6 matching bases. Germline CDR1 and CDR2: WSHSY and SAAADI. This CDR3 is built from 14 residues. The CDR3 coding sequence is TGCGCCAGCAGTGAGGGGGGGGCTAATCAACCCCAGCATTTT. This codes for CASSEGGANQPQHF.

This clone was observed a handful of times. The V gene is TRBV2, the J gene TRBJ1-5; D possibly corresponds to TRBD1 (6 bases). Trimming pared 9 bases from V and 0 bases from J, leaving 12 bases between. Germline loops: CDR1 SNHLY, CDR2 FYNNEI. This CDR3 is 14 amino acids long. CDR3 DNA sequence: TGTGCCAGTTCAGGGGTTATTAGCAATCAGCCCCAGCATTTT. The encoded protein is CASSGVISNQPQHF.

This clone is medium-sized by share. The rearrangement uses TRBV30 and TRBJ2-5; D might be TRBD1 (5 bases). The CDR3 has 15 amino acids. The V and J ends lost 0 bases and 0 bases respectively, with 11 bases between them. Germline CDR1 reads GTSNPN; CDR2 reads SVGIG (reference sequence). CDR3 nucleotide sequence: TGTGCCTGGAGTGTGGGGCCTGGGGACCAAGAGACCCAGTACTTC. Its translation: CAWSVGPGDQETQYF.

The table lists this clone with a few counts. The chain links TRBV5-1 to TRBJ2-2; D uncertain. Germline V gene sequence: CDR1 SGHRS, CDR2 YFSETQ. The CDR3 extends over 16 amino acids. Trimming shortened V by 0 bases and J by 0 bases, and 9 bases separated the two germline ends. CDR3 bases: TGCGCCAGCAGCTTGGTGGCCCTAACGAACACCGGGGAGCTGTTTTTT. Translating gives CASSLVALTNTGELFF.

This clone counts as medium-sized. The CDR3 sequence: CASSSRGKHQPQHF. The CDR3 DNA sequence: TGTGCCAGCAGCTCGAGGGGGAAACATCAGCCCCAGCATTTT. The chain recombines TRBV11-3 with TRBJ1-5, with a possible D match to TRBD1 (6 bases). Looked up from germline, CDR1 is SGHNT and CDR2 is YENEEA. Trimming removed 4 bases at V and 5 bases at J, with 12 bases between. The CDR3 runs to 14 residues. The variable domain in full, completed from reference TRBV11-3 and TRBJ1-5, reads EAGVVQSPRYKIIEKKQPVAFWCNPISGHNTLYWYLQNLGQGPELLIRYENEEAVDDSQLPKDRFSAERLKGVDSTLKIQPAELGDSAVYLCASSSRGKHQPQHFGDGTRLSIL.

The chain has TRBV5-1 and TRBJ1-1; D is unclear. In germline, CDR1 is SGHRS, CDR2 YFSETQ. Trimming removed 6 bases from V and 0 bases from J, with 15 bases in between. The CDR3 is 15 residues long. The CDR3 DNA reads TGCGCCAGCAACCCGACAAGAGATTTGAACACTGAAGCTTTCTTT. Protein product: CASNPTRDLNTEAFF.

This chain connects TRBV29-1 to TRBJ1-1; a possible D gene is TRBD1 (5 bases). Germline loops: CDR1 SQVTM, CDR2 ANQGSEA. The CDR3 length is 13 residues. Trimming cost V 5 bases and J 1 base, with 11 bases left between them. CDR3 in DNA: TGCAGCGTTTGGTGGCAGGGGAACACTGAAGCTTTCTTT. This sequence encodes CSVWWQGNTEAFF.

This clone appeared a single time. The V gene is TRBV19, the J gene TRBJ1-2, with TRBD1 identical over 7 bases. The V and J ends lost 5 bases and 4 bases, in that order; junction bases with no gene match: 7. This CDR3 comprises 14 residues. CDR1 and CDR2 (germline): LNHDA, SQIVND (reference sequence). The CDR3: CASSSGQYIYGYTF. DNA for the CDR3: TGTGCCAGTAGTTCGGGACAGTATATCTATGGCTACACCTTC.

This clone was observed a handful of times. This chain joins TRBV6-1 and TRBJ1-3, with unresolved D. The CDR3 has 16 residues. V lost 0 bases, J lost 2 bases, and 11 bases lay in between. Germline values: CDR1 MNHNS, CDR2 SASEGT. CDR3 nucleotide sequence: TGTGCCAGCAGTGAAGCCCAGCATTTCCCTGGAAACACCATATATTTT. Translation: CASSEAQHFPGNTIYF.

This clone was detected only a few times. V usage is TRBV9 and J usage is TRBJ2-3; no clear D gene. V lost 0 bases and J lost 6, with 11 bases in between. There are 14 residues in the CDR3. CDR1 SGDLS and CDR2 YYNGEE come from the germline V gene. The CDR3 loop reads CASSVGNLHDTQYF. Written as DNA, the CDR3 is TGTGCCAGCAGCGTAGGGAATCTCCATGATACGCAGTATTTT.

This clone was found a few times. The CDR3 DNA reads as TGTGCCAGTAGTATAGCGCAGAGCTCTGGAAACACCATATATTTT. Encoded protein: CASSIAQSSGNTIYF. This chain connects TRBV19 to TRBJ1-3; the D is unclear. CDR3 length equals 15 residues. V shed 1 base and J shed 0 bases, with 7 bases lying between them. CDR1 is LNHDA, CDR2 SQIVND, per germline (reference sequence).

The rearrangement uses TRBV6-8 and TRBJ2-7; D might be TRBD1 or TRBD2, each matching 5 bases. The CDR3 has 15 residues. Germline V lookup: CDR1 MNHGY, CDR2 SAAAGT. Trimming removed 5 bases from V and 0 bases from J, with 14 bases in between. CDR3 sequence: CASSEPGRSSYEQYF. The CDR3 DNA is TGTGCCAGCAGTGAGCCGGGACGGAGCTCCTACGAGCAGTACTTC.

The chain couples TRBV19 to TRBJ2-1; D possibly matches TRBD1 or TRBD2 (5 bases each). This CDR3 comprises 16 residues. The V end lost 7 bases, the J end lost 5 bases, and 21 bases lay between the germline ends. CDR1 and CDR2 (germline): LNHDA, SQIVND (reference sequence). The CDR3 region has the DNA TGTGCCAGTAACAAAGGGACCAGCAGCGCCGACAATGAGCAGTTCTTC. Translated, it gives CASNKGTSSADNEQFF.

This clone is deemed medium-sized. The chain joins TRBV11-3 to TRBJ2-6; no reliable D call. V was pared by 4 bases and J by 2 bases, with 9 bases between. The CDR3 sequence is 15 residues long. The germline V gene encodes CDR1 SGHNT and CDR2 YENEEA. CDR3 in amino acids: CASSSAYTGANVLTF. CDR3 DNA: TGTGCCAGCAGCTCCGCCTATACTGGGGCCAACGTCCTGACTTTC. The full variable domain, rest sourced from reference TRBV11-3 and TRBJ2-6, is EAGVVQSPRYKIIEKKQPVAFWCNPISGHNTLYWYLQNLGQGPELLIRYENEEAVDDSQLPKDRFSAERLKGVDSTLKIQPAELGDSAVYLCASSSAYTGANVLTFGAGSRLTVL.